The sequence of this TCR beta chain was determined in a study of PD-L1 blockade in urothelial cancer (TCRdb year 2017). Study-wide context: Every patient began therapy in about 2014 and was given atezolizumab 1,200 mg intravenously every 3 weeks. Progression-free survival longer than 6 months counted as durable clinical benefit, and TCR features were additionally tested against both progression-free and overall survival. Pretreatment tumor samples, along with matched peripheral blood collected serially before and after atezolizumab treatment, underwent TCR sequencing. Blood samples were analyzed at two time points: 3 weeks after treatment start (second dose) and 6 weeks after treatment start. Pretreatment blood TCR-seq was available for nearly 30 patients, at least one posttreatment blood collection was obtained for some 24 patients, and tumor TCR-seq was available for some 24 patients. An ECOG performance status of 0 or 1 was recorded for the patients, and 0 to 3 prior chemotherapy regimens had been received by the patients. Durable clinical benefit was achieved by nine patients but not by the remaining 20. Blood samples yielded a median of around 150,000 T cells and approximately 83,000 unique TCRs, with median clonality 0.080. The study was an exploratory multi-omic analysis of somatic, immune and clinical correlates of response to PD-L1 blockade with atezolizumab in urothelial cancer. Whole exome sequencing and RNA sequencing of pretreatment tumors were performed alongside TCR sequencing in the same patients. About 90% of the 29 patients were identified as males with urothelial cancer of bladder origin, and a prior smoking history was reported by 18 of 29 patients. Summary of the overall study and its limitations: Because the sample size was small (n of about 29) and many exploratory analyses were performed, the results are intended to be hypothesis-generating. A pretreatment peripheral blood TCR clonality below the median was linked to improved progression-free and overall survival. Among patients with durable benefit, tumor-associated TCR clones showed greater expansion in peripheral blood 3 weeks after treatment started (n of about 20, p = 0.022).

Its CDR3 holds 14 amino acids, cysteine through phenylalanine. Only CDR3 DNA is held: 42 bases, read in frame from base 1. According to the germline V gene (reference sequence), CDR1 reads MNHEY and CDR2 reads SMNVEV. V and J are truncated by 5 bases and 2 bases respectively, leaving an intervening sequence of 9 bases. Each PCR received spiked-in synthetic TCR analog templates so that absolute template abundance could be estimated from read counts. TCRbeta CDR3 regions were amplified from genomic DNA with bias-controlled V and J gene primers using the immunoSEQ assay. Rearranged TCRbeta segments were sequenced at approximately 20X coverage. The original methods were these. Clustering was used to correct sequencing errors, and CDR3s were annotated against IMGT to assign V, D and J genes. Downstream analyses used only productive TCRbeta rearrangements and left out out-of-frame or stop-codon sequences. To compute clonality, Shannon entropy was normalized by the log of the number of unique productive sequences and then subtracted from one. Fisher's exact test with Benjamini-Hochberg correction, using a cutoff of adjusted p below 0.01, was how clones that differed between time points or between blood and tumor were identified. This is the immuneACCESS table as TCRdb keeps it, with only in-frame sequences that have V and J called. A part of the clones is gone; compared with another copy, unresolved V genes explain less than half, and the rest is unexplained. V and J calls and clone size are those listed in that table; D and trimming were worked out from the DNA. Here the sample has about 130,000 clones; 65% to 85% occur a single time. The leading ten clones occupy 2.5% to 4% of the sample.

The time point tag for this specimen amounts to: pretreatment peripheral blood. A total of under 35 patients with locally advanced or metastatic urothelial carcinoma, treated at Memorial Sloan Kettering on a trial protocol, made up the cohort. Peripheral blood mononuclear cells were collected from each patient pretreatment and during treatment, giving between 1 and 8 total time points per patient. The Qiagen DNeasy Blood extraction kit was used to purify genomic DNA from total PBMCs and tumor samples. Collected pretreatment and during treatment, PBMCs were isolated and stored as previously described. As for this clone: It lacks a known antigen. Per-base quality was not reported, and no clone a single base away is much larger than it.

This specimen was PBMCs, taken around atezolizumab (anti-PD-L1) treatment. This receptor was taken from a man aged 50-59 years with urothelial cancer. The sequence links TRBV27 to TRBJ2-2; matching of 5 bases hints at TRBD1 as the D gene. CDR3 region: CASSPRGNTGELFF. The nucleotides are TGTGCCAGCAGTCCTAGGGGCAACACCGGGGAGCTGTTTTTT.